This T cell receptor (beta chain) was captured by sequencing in a study of PD-1 blockade in classical Hodgkin lymphoma. Study results and limitations: Complete responders started with a diversity level that resembled newly diagnosed patients at baseline. Individuals initiating nivolumab under 1 year after ASCT were excluded. Diversity in CD4+ TCRs, unlike that measured in CD8+ TCRs, had risen significantly by C4D1.

Between the trimmed V and J ends, which lost 2 bases and 7 bases, there was a span of 13 bases. CDR3 size: 13 residues. Germline CDR1 and CDR2: SGHDT and YYEEEE. The patients all showed relapse after autologous stem cell transplantation, while their brentuximab vedotin exposure varied. Clones were read by immunoSEQ multiplex PCR, and TCRdb kept only the in-frame ones, dropping some. The sample records around 50,000 clones, approximately 90% being singletons. On this clone itself: What it recognizes is unknown.

The specimen was peripheral blood mononuclear cells (PBMCs), collected before the second cycle of nivolumab. The origin of this receptor is a human donor with classical Hodgkin lymphoma. The genes are TRBV5-6 and TRBJ2-7, with D hard to call. The CDR3, as DNA: TGTGCCAGCAGCTTTTACACGCCTGGTGAGCAGTACTTC. Protein sequence: CASSFYTPGEQYF.